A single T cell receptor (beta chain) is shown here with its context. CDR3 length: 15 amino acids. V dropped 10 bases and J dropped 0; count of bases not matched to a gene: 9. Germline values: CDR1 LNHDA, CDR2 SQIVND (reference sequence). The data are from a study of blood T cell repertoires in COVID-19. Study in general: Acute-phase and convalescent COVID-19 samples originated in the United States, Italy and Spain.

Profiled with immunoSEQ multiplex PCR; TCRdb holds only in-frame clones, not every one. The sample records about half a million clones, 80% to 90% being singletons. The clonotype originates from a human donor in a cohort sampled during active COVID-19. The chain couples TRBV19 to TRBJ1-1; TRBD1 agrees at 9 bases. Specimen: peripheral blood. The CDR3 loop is CATIGQGIMNTEAFF. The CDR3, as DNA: TGTGCCACCATAGGACAGGGGATTATGAACACTGAAGCTTTCTTT.